Described below is a single T cell receptor (beta chain) sequence and its context. What it binds is not known. These data come from a study of T cell responses to AZD1222 COVID-19 vaccine. Produced via immunoSEQ multiplex PCR; TCRdb's table is partial and in-frame only. Counted here are about 200,000 clones, just over 90% occurring once; the ten biggest clones make up nearly 3.5%. Findings and limits, study-wide: Nearly half of spike-specific TCRs reportedly target variant regions that are unmutated in the B.1.351 and B.1.1.7 variants. In a largely white British group with more females than males, clonal diversity was possibly underestimated.

The CDR3 runs 10 residues. Germline CDR1 MDHEN, CDR2 SYDVKM. Trimming left V 6 bases short and J 10 bases short, with 7 bases between. Analysis merged second doses at about 4 or about 12 weeks. The source of this sequence is an adult who received the AZD1222 COVID-19 vaccine. Here the sequenced sample was peripheral blood, taken 28 days after the second AZD1222 dose. The V call is TRBV28, the J call TRBJ2-1; D uncertain. CDR3 protein: CASSRAEQFF. CDR3 in DNA: TGTGCCAGCAGCCGGGCCGAGCAGTTCTTC.